This T cell receptor beta chain was recorded in a study of blood T cells in healthy people across ages. Study-level findings and limits: Since the PBMCs were unsorted, naive and antigen-experienced cells could not be conclusively compared. In long-lived donors, naive CD4+ cell counts and diversity exceeded those of aged donors.

A second PCR, run for about 6 to 12 cycles, used a sample-barcoded 5' primer plus a J-beta primer mix. Each CDR3 protein gets one entry after TCRdb re-called the 5' RACE reads with MiXCR. This table holds 780,000 or so distinct CDR3 sequences, just under 25% found once. V was clipped by 5 bases and J by 0 bases, with 14 bases between them. CDR3 length equals 16 residues. Germline CDR1 reads MGHRA; CDR2 reads YSYEKL. In the case of this clonotype: The antigen is not known.

At least 5 micrograms of total RNA were extracted per sample. These sequences were also reported in another study, on T cells of mothers and their children. This second study says: The donors comprised about six children and their three healthy Caucasian mothers.

The chain employs TRBV4-1 and TRBJ1-5; TRBD1 might be the D (6 bases). This clonotype originated in a boy between 5 and 17 years old in good health. The specimen was blood. The CDR3 is CASSATRTVSNQPQHF. The DNA for the CDR3 is TGCGCCAGCAGCGCCACGAGGACAGTTAGCAATCAGCCCCAGCATTTT.